The rows below give T cell receptor beta chains drawn from one sample of a study of somatic mutations in cytotoxic T cells in rheumatoid arthritis. The repertoire was sequenced with immunoSEQ multiplex PCR; TCRdb's copy has only in-frame clones and lacks some. The sample holds 20,000 or so clones, roughly 82% seen once. The sequencing sample was made of CD8+ T cells sorted from blood. Source of these receptors: an adult with rheumatoid arthritis. Each CDR3 is given with its conserved first and last residue. A D gene is named only where the DNA matches it firmly. Part of the rows lack a size; the others show once, few, many or a class for expanded clones.

V gene	clone size	J gene	D gene	CDR3 protein	CDR3 DNA
TRBV4-1	-	TRBJ2-7	-	CASSQDKALTPYEQYF	TGCGCCAGCAGCCAAGATAAGGCGTTAACCCCCTACGAGCAGTACTTC
TRBV4-3	-	TRBJ1-4	-	CASSPQQGSGNEKLFF	TGCGCCAGCAGCCCCCAACAGGGTTCGGGTAATGAAAAACTGTTTTTT
TRBV19	-	TRBJ2-7	-	CASSIRGEGYSEQYF	TGTGCCAGTAGTATCAGGGGGGAAGGCTACTCCGAGCAGTACTTC
TRBV9	-	TRBJ2-3	-	CASSVRQLLYTDTQYF	TGTGCCAGCAGCGTCAGGCAGTTGCTCTACACAGATACGCAGTATTTT
TRBV18	-	TRBJ1-2	-	CASSPGTLRPGYGYTF	TGTGCCAGCTCACCTGGCACCCTCCGTCCGGGCTATGGCTACACCTTC
TRBV15	-	TRBJ1-2	-	CATSRGGVYRVNYGYTF	TGTGCCACCAGCAGAGGGGGTGTTTACAGGGTTAACTATGGCTACACCTTC
TRBV7-9	-	TRBJ2-1	-	CASSTDSSYNEQFF	TGTGCCAGCAGCACCGACAGCTCCTACAATGAGCAGTTCTTC
TRBV2	once	TRBJ1-2	-	CASRFSPYGYTF	TGTGCCAGCAGATTCTCCCCGTATGGCTACACCTTC
TRBV9	-	TRBJ2-1	-	CASSGGHEQFF	TGTGCCAGCAGCGGGGGTCATGAGCAGTTCTTC
TRBV5-4	-	TRBJ1-2	TRBD1	CASSLGDRGGYGYTF	TGTGCCAGCAGCTTGGGGGACAGGGGAGGATATGGCTACACCTTC
TRBV5-6	-	TRBJ1-1	-	CASSFLATEAFF	TGTGCCAGCAGCTTCCTAGCCACTGAAGCTTTCTTT
TRBV5-6	-	TRBJ2-7	-	CASSLVRVLQGQYF	TGTGCCAGCAGCTTGGTTAGGGTGCTCCAGGGGCAGTACTTC
TRBV9	-	TRBJ2-1	TRBD2	CASSVGRGGDEQFF	TGTGCCAGCAGCGTAGGGCGGGGGGGCGATGAGCAGTTCTTC
TRBV9	few	TRBJ1-2	-	CASSVGGFYGYTF	TGTGCCAGCAGCGTAGGGGGCTTCTATGGCTACACCTTC
TRBV4-1	-	TRBJ2-1	TRBD2	CASSQAGGPNEQFF	TGCGCCAGCAGCCAAGCGGGAGGGCCGAATGAGCAGTTCTTC
TRBV10-2	-	TRBJ1-1	-	CASSESWTLGTEAFF	TGCGCCAGCAGTGAGTCGTGGACACTGGGGACTGAAGCTTTCTTT
TRBV4-1	-	TRBJ2-7	TRBD1	CASSRGQFTYEQYF	TGCGCCAGCAGCAGGGGACAGTTTACCTACGAGCAGTACTTC
TRBV10-3	-	TRBJ2-1	TRBD2	CAIWGTSGSGEQFF	TGTGCCATCTGGGGGACTAGCGGGAGTGGTGAGCAGTTCTTC
TRBV4-2	-	TRBJ2-1	TRBD2	CASSQRWGLAAYNEQFF	TGTGCCAGCAGCCAACGATGGGGACTAGCGGCCTACAATGAGCAGTTCTTC
TRBV25-1	-	TRBJ2-5	-	CASSEYEGEETQYF	TGTGCCAGCAGTGAATACGAGGGGGAAGAGACCCAGTACTTC
TRBV7-2	-	TRBJ2-3	-	CASSLGLGGAPRTGTQYF	TGTGCCAGCAGCTTAGGGCTCGGAGGGGCGCCCCGAACTGGTACGCAGTATTTT
TRBV6-5	once	TRBJ2-7	TRBD2	CASSYGLAGAYEQYF	TGTGCCAGCAGTTACGGACTAGCGGGTGCCTACGAGCAGTACTTC
TRBV27	-	TRBJ2-7	TRBD2	CASSISGSSYEQYF	TGTGCCAGCAGTATCAGCGGGAGCTCCTACGAGCAGTACTTC
TRBV9	-	TRBJ2-5	-	CASSLAGSAGETQYF	TGTGCCAGCTCCCTGGCGGGTAGCGCGGGAGAGACCCAGTACTTC
TRBV7-6	-	TRBJ2-1	TRBD2	CASSSQLAGGNEQFF	TGTGCCAGCAGCTCGCAACTAGCGGGCGGCAATGAGCAGTTCTTC
TRBV4-1	few	TRBJ2-7	TRBD2	CASGGGGVTYEQYF	TGCGCCAGCGGCGGCGGGGGTGTCACCTACGAGCAGTACTTC
TRBV5-1	-	TRBJ2-3	-	CASSVGPLWGQGDTQYF	TGCGCCAGCAGCGTTGGGCCCTTGTGGGGGCAAGGAGATACGCAGTATTTT
TRBV5-6	-	TRBJ1-5	-	CASSHGGDEANLQHF	TGTGCCAGCAGCCACGGAGGGGACGAGGCAAACCTCCAGCATTTT
TRBV4-2	-	TRBJ2-7	TRBD2	CASSQGLAGAYEQYF	TGTGCCAGCAGCCAGGGACTAGCGGGGGCATACGAGCAGTACTTC
TRBV29-1	-	TRBJ1-2	-	CSVAKAGIGYGYTF	TGCAGCGTTGCTAAGGCAGGGATCGGCTATGGCTACACCTTC
TRBV7-9	-	TRBJ2-5	-	CASSDLVRETQYF	TGTGCCAGCAGCGACCTAGTGAGGGAGACCCAGTACTTC
TRBV9	once	TRBJ1-1	-	CASSVTGRTGANTEAFF	TGTGCCAGCAGCGTCACAGGGAGAACCGGGGCGAACACTGAAGCTTTCTTT
TRBV29-1	once	TRBJ2-3	TRBD2	CSVSEGTSGNTQYF	TGCAGCGTTTCTGAAGGGACTAGCGGGAATACGCAGTATTTT
TRBV7-2	-	TRBJ1-1	-	CASSLGPANTEAFF	TGTGCCAGCAGCTTAGGTCCAGCCAACACTGAAGCTTTCTTT
TRBV13	-	TRBJ2-7	TRBD1	CASSSFIPGQIYEQYF	TGTGCCAGCAGCTCTTTTATTCCGGGACAGATCTACGAGCAGTACTTC
TRBV27	few	TRBJ1-2	-	CATGTGPDGYTF	TGTGCCACCGGAACAGGTCCCGATGGCTACACCTTC